There are many counts of the clone carrying this T cell receptor (beta chain). V lost 0 bases and J lost 3, with 8 bases in between. The CDR3 is 14 residues long. CDR1 and CDR2 (germline): MGHRA, YSYEKL. The TCR beta CDR3 regions underwent amplification using RNA transcripts as the source. First-round RT-PCR targeting the TCR CDR3 was performed with the HTBI primer set. TCRdb reprocessed the multiplex PCR reads with MiXCR, giving one entry per CDR3 protein. The sample includes 250,000 to 300,000 distinct CDR3 sequences, just over 14% seen only once; the top ten take roughly 13%. This record comes from a study of T cells in Graves' hyperthyroidism and ophthalmopathy. The overall study: The initial diagnosis was the point when peripheral blood was collected, ahead of any treatment.

The sequenced material came from blood. The genes are TRBV4-1 and TRBJ2-5; weak D call: TRBD2 (6 bases). This clonotype originated in a woman aged 35 to 49 with Graves' hyperthyroidism that later progressed to Graves' ophthalmopathy. CDR3 nucleotide sequence: TGCGCCAGCAGCCAAGAGGGGACTGAAGAGACCCAGTACTTC. Protein: CASSQEGTEETQYF.